Shown below are 28 T cell receptor beta chains from a single sample sequenced in a study of blood T cell repertoires in COVID-19. Assay: immunoSEQ multiplex PCR; the TCRdb copy retains only in-frame clones and omits some. The table shows 150,000 or so clones, with over 60% occurring only once. Sequencing used peripheral blood. Receptor source: a man at least 80 years old with acute or convalescent COVID-19.

The V call is TRBV19, the J call TRBJ2-4, with D tentatively TRBD2 (7 bases). V was pared by 7 bases and J by 8 bases, with 21 bases between. The CDR3 covers 15 residues. Germline assignment: CDR1 LNHDA and CDR2 SQIVND (reference sequence). CDR3 residues: CASTTGGAGLDIQYF. The CDR3 DNA reads as TGTGCCAGTACCACGGGGGGCGCAGGGCTTGACATTCAGTACTTC.

This clone appeared a few times. The CDR3 sequence: CASSLPGQSLYGYTF. CDR3 sequence (DNA): TGTGCCAGCAGCCTGCCGGGACAGAGCCTCTATGGCTACACCTTC. The rearrangement joins TRBV5-4 to TRBJ1-2; 7 nucleotides agree with TRBD1. CDR1 and CDR2 (germline): SGHNT, YYREEE (reference sequence). The V gene end was trimmed by 4 bases and the J gene end by 4 bases; junction bases not matched to a gene: 10. The CDR3 sequence is 15 residues long.

The chain has TRBV19 and TRBJ1-6, with D perhaps TRBD1 (6 bases). The CDR3 spans 15 residues. V lost 3 bases, J lost 3 bases, and 9 bases lay in between. CDR1 and CDR2 (germline): LNHDA, SQIVND (reference sequence). The CDR3 bases are TGTGCCAGTAGTATCATGACAGGCTATAATTCACCCCTCCACTTT. Translated: CASSIMTGYNSPLHF.

The chain is built from TRBV10-2 and TRBJ2-5; 9 nucleotides agree with TRBD2. This CDR3 has 20 residues. Trimming cost V 2 bases and J 0 bases; bases outside gene matches: 16. The germline gives CDR1 WSHSY, CDR2 SAAADI. CDR3 DNA sequence: TGCGCCAGCAGTGAGCCGAGGGGTGCGGCGGGGGGGCGGTACCAAGAGACCCAGTACTTC. Translation gives CASSEPRGAAGGRYQETQYF.

Ten or more counts support this clone. V and J are TRBV7-6 and TRBJ2-3; 13 bases match TRBD2. The V and J ends lost 5 bases and 4 bases, in that order; junction bases with no gene match: 9. The germline gives CDR1 SGHVS, CDR2 FNYEAQ. CDR3 length: 17 residues. For the CDR3, the DNA is TGTGCCAGCAGCCCACTAGCGGGGGGGCTGTCGGCAGATACGCAGTATTTT. Translating gives CASSPLAGGLSADTQYF.

The V and J genes are TRBV13 and TRBJ2-2; 9 nucleotides match TRBD1. CDR1 is PRHDT, CDR2 FYEKMQ, per germline (reference sequence). This CDR3 comprises 16 residues. The ends lost 5 bases at V and 7 bases at J; junction bases unmatched: 11. CDR3 loop: CASSLRQGVLVGELFF. The CDR3 DNA sequence: TGTGCCAGCAGCCTGAGACAGGGGGTACTTGTCGGGGAGCTGTTTTTT.

This chain connects TRBV19 to TRBJ2-2; TRBD1 agrees at 10 bases. The germline CDR1 and CDR2 sequences are LNHDA and SQIVND (reference sequence). V dropped 6 bases and J dropped 8; count of bases not matched to a gene: 3. The CDR3 runs to 13 residues. The CDR3 DNA reads as TGTGCCAGTAGCTGGGACAGGGGTGGGGAGCTGTTTTTT. Its translation is CASSWDRGGELFF. Filled out from reference TRBV19 and TRBJ2-2, the complete variable domain reads DGGITQSPKYLFRKEGQNVTLSCEQNLNHDAMYWYRQDPGQGLRLIYYSQIVNDFQKGDIAEGYSVSREKKESFPLTVTSAQKNPTAFYLCASSWDRGGELFFGEGSRLTVL.

The rearrangement joins TRBV3-1 (or the pseudogene TRBV3-2) to TRBJ1-1, with 8 bases fitting TRBD1. Germline V lookup: CDR1 LGHDT, CDR2 YNNKEL (reference sequence). The CDR3 is made up of 15 amino acids. V lost 3 bases, J lost 1 base, and 4 bases stayed unmatched. CDR3 sequence (DNA): TGTGCCAGCAGCCAGAGCAGGGGGCCGAACACTGAAGCTTTCTTT. Protein product: CASSQSRGPNTEAFF.

V is TRBV29-1 and J is TRBJ2-3, with a possible D match to TRBD2 (6 bases). Germline V gives CDR1 SQVTM, CDR2 ANQGSEA. The CDR3 loop spans 14 amino acids. Trimming removed 3 bases from V and 1 base from J, with 11 bases in between. The CDR3 DNA reads as TGCAGCGTTGAGGCCGGGGGAGGCACAGATACGCAGTATTTT. Residues: CSVEAGGGTDTQYF.

The chain joins TRBV6-5 to TRBJ1-2; 7 positions agree with TRBD1. CDR3 length: 14 amino acids. Germline V gene lookup returns CDR1 MNHEY and CDR2 SVGAGI. Unmatched junction bases numbered 5, after V lost 6 bases and J lost 1 base. The CDR3 loop is CASSQGQINYGYTF. The DNA for the CDR3 is TGTGCCAGCAGCCAGGGACAGATTAACTATGGCTACACCTTC.

The J gene is TRBJ2-5, the V gene TRBV11-3, with no clear D. The CDR3 covers 12 residues. Germline-derived CDR1 and CDR2 are SGHNT and YENEEA. Trimming pared 5 bases from V and 3 bases from J, leaving 7 bases between. The CDR3, as DNA: TGTGCCAGCAGCCGCGGAAAAGAGACCCAGTACTTC. Residues: CASSRGKETQYF.

V gene TRBV6-5 combines with J gene TRBJ2-7, with D possibly TRBD2 on 5 matching bases. Germline loops: CDR1 MNHEY, CDR2 SVGAGI. Trimming removed 0 bases from V and 4 bases from J, with 7 bases in between. The CDR3 sequence is 13 residues long. CDR3 in DNA: TGTGCCAGCAGTTACTCAGCGGTATACGAGCAGTACTTC. This codes for CASSYSAVYEQYF.

The V and J genes are TRBV7-8 and TRBJ2-5, with a tentative D call TRBD2 (5 bases). In germline, CDR1 is SGHVS, CDR2 FQNEAQ. There are 14 residues in the CDR3. Trimming removed 3 bases at V and 5 bases at J, with 13 bases between. The CDR3 nucleotides read TGTGCCAGCAGCTTTTCTCGAGGGATGGAGACCCAGTACTTC. Translating gives CASSFSRGMETQYF.

V gene TRBV6-5 combines with J gene TRBJ1-2; 7 bases line up with TRBD1. Germline CDR1 and CDR2: MNHEY and SVGAGI. V was clipped by 7 bases and J by 5 bases; unmatched bases: 10. The CDR3 totals 14 residues. The CDR3 DNA is TGTGCCAGCACCCCTAGACAGGGCGGATATGGCTACACCTTC. Its translation: CASTPRQGGYGYTF.

The V and J genes are TRBV5-4 and TRBJ1-2; TRBD1 matches 9 bases. Losses at the gene ends were 3 bases for V and 6 bases for J; bases not matched to a gene: 6. This CDR3 contains 14 residues. The germline V gene has CDR1 SGHNT and CDR2 YYREEE (reference sequence). This CDR3 reads CASSSGTGRNGYTF. In DNA form, the CDR3 reads TGTGCCAGCAGCTCAGGGACAGGGAGGAATGGCTACACCTTC.

This clone has a handful of counts. V gene TRBV18 combines with J gene TRBJ1-1; 7 bases map to TRBD1. The CDR3 runs to 16 residues. The germline V gene encodes CDR1 KGHSH and CDR2 LQKENI. The J segment lost 2 bases and the V segment lost 3 bases, leaving 9 bases of the junction unmatched. The CDR3 nucleotides are TGTGCCAGCTCACCCCCAGGGGGGCGAGCCAACACTGAAGCTTTCTTT. Residues: CASSPPGGRANTEAFF.

The chain carries TRBV24-1 and TRBJ2-1, with a weak D call TRBD2 (5 bases). The CDR3 spans 15 residues. V lost 3 bases and J lost 6, with 14 bases in between. Germline lookup yields CDR1 KGHDR and CDR2 SFDVKD. CDR3 sequence: CATSDTRNGGNEQFF. Written as DNA, the CDR3 is TGTGCCACCAGTGATACTAGGAACGGAGGCAATGAGCAGTTCTTC.

This chain links TRBV4-3 with TRBJ2-3, with TRBD1 matching 7 bases. The ends lost 5 bases at V and 4 bases at J; junction bases unmatched: 6. CDR3 length: 14 amino acids. Per the germline V gene, CDR1 is LGHNA and CDR2 is YSLEER. CDR3 in DNA: TGCGCCAGCAGCTACCGACAGGGCCCAGATACGCAGTATTTT. The encoded protein is CASSYRQGPDTQYF.

The chain joins TRBV19 to TRBJ2-3; maybe TRBD1 (6 bases). CDR3 length equals 16 residues. Trimming cost V 7 bases and J 4 bases, with 21 bases left between them. The germline gives CDR1 LNHDA, CDR2 SQIVND (reference sequence). CDR3: CASKDNGMRQADTQYF. The CDR3 DNA sequence: TGTGCCAGTAAAGATAACGGGATGAGACAGGCAGATACGCAGTATTTT.

The chain recombines TRBV30 with TRBJ2-3, with 8 positions matching TRBD1. CDR3 length: 14 amino acids. With V trimmed by 5 bases and J by 7 bases, 11 bases remained unmatched. Germline CDR1 GTSNPN, CDR2 SVGIG (reference sequence). The CDR3 region is CAWYDRGRGNTQYF. The CDR3 nucleotides are TGTGCCTGGTACGACAGGGGTAGAGGAAATACGCAGTATTTT.

This chain links TRBV9 with TRBJ2-3, with a weak D call TRBD1 (7 bases). V lost 0 bases and J lost 4, with 15 bases in between. The germline V gene encodes CDR1 SGDLS and CDR2 YYNGEE. The CDR3 runs 16 residues. This chain's CDR3 is CASSVGAGGSADTQYF. In DNA form, the CDR3 reads TGTGCCAGCAGCGTAGGGGCAGGGGGGAGTGCAGATACGCAGTATTTT.

The chain is built from TRBV7-9 and TRBJ2-1, with TRBD2 matching 9 bases. The CDR3 has 16 residues. With 1 base clipped from V and 3 bases from J, the junction kept 4 bases outside the gene matches. Germline V gene lookup returns CDR1 SEHNR and CDR2 FQNEAQ (reference sequence). For the CDR3, the DNA is TGTGCCAGCAGCTTAGAGTCGCGGGGGGGCTACAATGAGCAGTTCTTC. Its protein product is CASSLESRGGYNEQFF. The entire variable domain, with the rest obtained from reference TRBV7-9 and TRBJ2-1, is as follows: DTGVSQNPRHKITKRGQNVTFRCDPISEHNRLYWYRQTLGQGPEFLTYFQNEAQLEKSRLLSDRFSAERPKGSFSTLEIQRTEQGDSAMYLCASSLESRGGYNEQFFGPGTRLTVL.

This clone was seen more than once but under ten times. The CDR3 region is CAWSVRGSGGQPQHF. CDR3 in DNA: TGTGCCTGGAGTGTAAGAGGATCCGGGGGGCAGCCCCAGCATTTT. This rearrangement joins TRBV30 to TRBJ1-5, with D possibly TRBD1 on 5 matching bases. Trimming shortened V by 0 bases and J by 7 bases, and 16 bases separated the two germline ends. Germline loops: CDR1 GTSNPN, CDR2 SVGIG (reference sequence). The CDR3 has 15 amino acids. The complete variable domain, with remaining parts taken from reference TRBV30 and TRBJ1-5, reads SQTIHQWPATLVQPVGSPLSLECTVEGTSNPNLYWYRQAAGRGLQLLFYSVGIGQISSEVPQNLSASRPQDRQFILSSKKLLLSDSGFYLCAWSVRGSGGQPQHFGDGTRLSIL.

This rearrangement joins TRBV19 to TRBJ1-2; D perhaps matches TRBD1 (6 bases). This CDR3 comprises 15 residues. Trimming shortened V by 7 bases and J by 5 bases, and 20 bases separated the two germline ends. In germline, CDR1 is LNHDA, CDR2 SQIVND (reference sequence). CDR3 sequence (DNA): TGTGCCAGTACCCTGGGAGGGGGACCGGGATATGGCTACACCTTC. Amino acid sequence: CASTLGGGPGYGYTF.

This chain joins TRBV18 and TRBJ2-7, with TRBD1 as a possible D gene (5 bases). This CDR3 is built from 12 residues. Germline V lookup: CDR1 KGHSH, CDR2 LQKENI. Trimming removed 4 bases at V and 6 bases at J, with 10 bases between. CDR3 nucleotides: TGTGCCAGCTCACGCCAGGGTGGCGAGCAGTACGTC. This translates into CASSRQGGEQYV.

The CDR3 spells CASSLDLGRGDQPQHF. The CDR3 DNA reads TGTGCCAGCAGCTTAGATTTGGGGAGGGGAGATCAGCCCCAGCATTTT. The chain is built from TRBV7-8 and TRBJ1-5; possibly TRBD1 for D (5 bases). V was pared by 1 base and J by 5 bases, with 15 bases between. The CDR3 is made up of 16 amino acids. From germline, CDR1 is SGHVS and CDR2 FQNEAQ.

This rearrangement joins TRBV11-3 to TRBJ2-5; TRBD2 is a possible D gene (5 bases). Germline CDR1 SGHNT, CDR2 YENEEA. The CDR3 consists of 15 residues. V lost 5 bases and J 5 bases, leaving 18 bases between the germline ends. CDR3 DNA sequence: TGTGCCAGCAGCCACCGGGCAACCCCGGGGGAGACCCAGTACTTC. Translating it yields CASSHRATPGETQYF.

This clone was counted a single time. The chain is built from TRBV5-8 and TRBJ1-6; 10 positions match TRBD1. The CDR3 runs 16 residues. V trimming: 4 bases; J trimming: 11 bases; junction bases outside the gene matches: 12. Germline CDR1 reads SGHTS; CDR2 reads YDEGEE. CDR3 residues: CASSGRDRGFITPLHF. CDR3 sequence (DNA): TGTGCCAGCAGCGGACGGGACAGGGGATTTATCACACCCCTCCACTTT.